The present T cell receptor (beta chain) was sequenced within a study of tumor and adjacent non-tumor tissue in lung cancer. Background on the study: Each sample yielded a few million productive TCRbeta reads on average.

The template was RNA from unsorted bulk tissue. The normal lung tissue was taken more than 3 cm from the tumor edge. The CDR3 sequence is 13 residues long. Looked up from germline, CDR1 is SQVTM and CDR2 is ANQGSEA. Three rounds of nested PCR, following a modified ARM-PCR protocol, produced the TCRbeta library. TCRdb redid the calling of the multiplex PCR reads with MiXCR, one entry per CDR3 protein. The sample carries approximately 100,000 distinct CDR3 sequences, over 55% recorded once. Study-level results: Tumor repertoires had a smaller top 100 clone share than normal lung.

Of note for this clonotype: What it binds is unknown. The junction departs from germline at one end; a sequencing error may be responsible.

The V and J genes are TRBV29-1 and TRBJ1-1; 8 bases line up with TRBD1. What was sequenced was distant non-tumor lung tissue. This TCR derives from a man aged 30 to 39 with non-small cell lung cancer. The CDR3 sequence is CSDLTGENTEGFF. The CDR3, as DNA: TGCAGTGACCTGACAGGGGAGAACACTGAAGGTTTCTTT.